This record concerns one T cell receptor (beta chain) sequence. Its ends do not fully match the called genes, so a read error is possible. These data come from a study of blood T cell repertoires in COVID-19. This CDR3 region has 16 residues. The germline V gene has CDR1 SGHAT and CDR2 FQNNGV. Produced via immunoSEQ multiplex PCR; TCRdb's table is partial and in-frame only. The table includes under 300,000 clones, approximately 87% detected once. Sequencing was done on a sample of peripheral blood. The chain carries TRBV11-2 and TRBJ1-6; 7 nucleotides align to TRBD1. The TCR originated in a woman younger than 45 with COVID-19, enrolled during active disease. In nucleotides, the CDR3 is TGTGCCAGCGGCTTCGACAGGGTAGCCTATAATTCACCCCTCCACTTT. Residues: CASGFDRVAYNSPLHF.